This passage covers 25 T cell receptor beta chains from one sample sequenced in a study of control samples from healthy donors and cancer patients. Assay used: immunoSEQ multiplex PCR; TCRdb lists only in-frame clones, some missing. Here the sample spans more than 75,000 clones, nearly 90% being singletons. The specimen was blood. The origin of the receptors is a man in his fifties or sixties in good health.

The V gene is TRBV5-1, the J gene TRBJ1-3; D is undetermined. V gave up 2 bases and J gave up 4 bases, with 10 bases separating them. The CDR3 is made up of 14 amino acids. The germline V gene has CDR1 SGHRS and CDR2 YFSETQ. CDR3 loop: CASSLEHLGNTIYF. CDR3 DNA: TGCGCCAGCAGCTTAGAACATTTAGGAAACACCATATATTTT.

The CDR3 nucleotides read TGCGCCAGCAGCCAGGGACAGGGGGCGGATGGCTACACCTTC. Translated, it gives CASSQGQGADGYTF. The chain recombines TRBV4-1 with TRBJ1-2; 12 nucleotides line up with TRBD1. Losses at the gene ends were 3 bases for V and 6 bases for J; bases not matched to a gene: 2. CDR1 and CDR2 from the germline V gene are MGHRA and YSYEKL. The CDR3 has 14 amino acids.

The rearrangement uses TRBV6-5 and TRBJ2-2; 12 bases agree with TRBD1. CDR3 length: 15 amino acids. The junction had 5 bases not matched to a gene; V was cut back by 6 bases and J by 6 bases. Germline V gene data show CDR1 as MNHEY and CDR2 as SVGAGI. This CDR3 reads CASSPGTGGAGELFF. The CDR3 nucleotides read TGTGCCAGCAGCCCCGGGACAGGGGGCGCCGGGGAGCTGTTTTTT.

The V gene is TRBV20-1, the J gene TRBJ2-3; tentatively, D is TRBD1 (5 bases). Trimming removed 4 bases at V and 5 bases at J, with 7 bases between. CDR1 is DFQATT, CDR2 SNEGSKA, per germline (reference sequence). The length of the CDR3 is 11 residues. The CDR3 DNA is TGCAGTGCTATAACAGGAGATACGCAGTATTTT. Encoded protein: CSAITGDTQYF.

The rearrangement uses TRBV10-3 and TRBJ1-1; D is perhaps TRBD1 (5 bases). Trimming left V 8 bases short and J 1 base short, with 17 bases between. Germline loops: CDR1 ENHRY, CDR2 SYGVKD. This CDR3 comprises 15 residues. CDR3 in DNA: TGTGCCATCCAGGGTAGCCCGAGGGGGAACACTGAAGCTTTCTTT. Translating gives CAIQGSPRGNTEAFF.

The chain has TRBV5-6 and TRBJ2-5, with D tentatively TRBD1 (5 bases). Trimming left V 0 bases short and J 3 bases short, with 6 bases between. CDR3 length: 13 amino acids. The germline CDR1 and CDR2 sequences are SGHDT and YYEEEE. The CDR3 DNA is TGTGCCAGCAGCTTGGTAGGGGAAGAGACCCAGTACTTC. Its translation is CASSLVGEETQYF.

The J gene is TRBJ1-2, the V gene TRBV2; 8 bases match TRBD1. Germline V lookup: CDR1 SNHLY, CDR2 FYNNEI. CDR3 length equals 15 residues. V gave up 7 bases and J gave up 4 bases; unmatched junction bases: 11. In DNA form, the CDR3 reads TGTGCCAGCACCCCGGATGGACAGGGCCCCTATGGCTACACCTTC. Protein sequence: CASTPDGQGPYGYTF.

This chain uses TRBV11-2 with TRBJ2-5; D is ambiguous. The germline gives CDR1 SGHAT, CDR2 FQNNGV. The ends were cut back, 5 bases at V and 3 bases at J, with 4 bases in the middle. The CDR3 totals 11 residues. The DNA of the CDR3 is TGTGCCAGCAGCGTTAAAGAGACCCAGTACTTC. It encodes CASSVKETQYF.

This chain connects TRBV18 to TRBJ2-3; D unclear. Germline values: CDR1 KGHSH, CDR2 LQKENI. The CDR3 covers 16 residues. The V end was cut by 0 bases, the J end by 0 bases, with 10 bases between. The CDR3 DNA follows: TGTGCCAGCTCACCACCAGGGCAGATTAGCACAGATACGCAGTATTTT. It is translated as CASSPPGQISTDTQYF.

CDR3 protein: CASSPQGARGNQPQHF. CDR3 coding DNA: TGTGCCAGTAGTCCCCAGGGGGCACGGGGCAATCAGCCCCAGCATTTT. V usage is TRBV19 and J usage is TRBJ1-5; TRBD1 matches at 8 bases. Germline-derived CDR1 and CDR2 are LNHDA and SQIVND (reference sequence). J was trimmed by 2 bases and V by 5 bases; bases with no gene match: 8. The CDR3 length is 16 residues.

The chain recombines TRBV7-3 with TRBJ2-5, with D tentatively TRBD1 (6 bases). Trimming took 5 bases from V and 1 from J, leaving 17 bases between them. This CDR3 contains 16 residues. CDR1 SGHTA and CDR2 FQGTGA come from the germline V gene. This CDR3 is CASSIGQRGSQETQYF. The CDR3 DNA is TGTGCCAGCAGCATCGGACAAAGGGGGAGCCAAGAGACCCAGTACTTC.

This chain joins TRBV18 and TRBJ1-1; 7 positions match TRBD1. This CDR3 region has 15 residues. Trimming at V came to 2 bases and at J to 4 bases, leaving 7 bases not matched to a gene. Germline CDR1 and CDR2: KGHSH and LQKENI. Here the CDR3 reads CASSPNHAGGTEAFF. CDR3 nucleotide sequence: TGTGCCAGCTCACCAAACCATGCAGGGGGCACTGAAGCTTTCTTT.

CDR3 nucleotides: TGTGCCAGCAGCTTAGCGTCGGGAACTGAAGCTTTCTTT. It yields the protein CASSLASGTEAFF. This chain connects TRBV5-6 to TRBJ1-1; the D is unclear. Trimming pared 2 bases from V and 5 bases from J, leaving 10 bases between. The V gene's germline CDR1 is SGHDT and CDR2 YYEEEE. This CDR3 region has 13 residues.

The chain joins TRBV18 to TRBJ2-5; 8 positions match TRBD1. This CDR3 region has 14 residues. V dropped 3 bases and J dropped 4; count of bases not matched to a gene: 4. Germline V lookup: CDR1 KGHSH, CDR2 LQKENI. DNA of the CDR3: TGTGCCAGCTCACCCTCTACAGGGGGAGAGACCCAGTACTTC. Protein product: CASSPSTGGETQYF.

The J gene is TRBJ1-2, the V gene TRBV5-6, with TRBD1 matching over 7 bases. CDR1 and CDR2 from the germline V gene are SGHDT and YYEEEE. The junction had 6 bases not matched to a gene; V was cut back by 3 bases and J by 4 bases. The CDR3 extends over 14 amino acids. CDR3 in amino acids: CASSWDRAIYGYTF. In nucleotides, the CDR3 is TGTGCCAGCAGCTGGGACAGAGCTATCTATGGCTACACCTTC.

The chain is built from TRBV7-9 and TRBJ2-1; perhaps TRBD2 as D (5 bases). The germline gives CDR1 SEHNR, CDR2 FQNEAQ (reference sequence). The CDR3 length is 15 residues. V lost 1 base, J lost 10 bases, and 17 bases lay in between. This CDR3 is CASSLGTIEGGEQFF. The CDR3 region has the DNA TGTGCCAGCAGCTTAGGGACCATAGAAGGCGGGGAGCAGTTCTTC.

The V and J genes are TRBV24-1 and TRBJ2-1; D may match TRBD1 or TRBD2 (5 bases each). Deletions cut 1 base from V and 1 base from J, with 10 bases between. Looked up from germline, CDR1 is KGHDR and CDR2 is SFDVKD. The CDR3 is 16 residues long. CDR3 protein: CATSDLGTDSYNEQFF. The CDR3 region has the DNA TGTGCCACCAGTGATTTAGGGACCGATTCCTACAATGAGCAGTTCTTC.

The chain uses TRBV24-1 and TRBJ2-5, with D possibly being TRBD1 (5 bases). Germline assignment: CDR1 KGHDR and CDR2 SFDVKD. CDR3 length: 16 residues. V lost 4 bases and J lost 5, with 19 bases in between. The CDR3 DNA sequence: TGTGCCACCAGTGAGTCAAAGTTCTCAGGGTTTGAGACCCAGTACTTC. It encodes CATSESKFSGFETQYF.

This clone appeared a single time. One end of the junction does not line up with germline, which may come from a read error. The chain links TRBV19 to TRBJ2-1; D is unclear. Germline CDR1 is LNHDA and CDR2 is SQIVND (reference sequence). The CDR3 runs 14 residues. CDR3 bases: TGTGCCAGTAGTAGCGCCCTCTCCAACAATGAGCAGTTCTTC. This translates into CASSSALSNNEQFF. The full variable domain, with the rest looked up from reference TRBV19 and TRBJ2-1, is DGGITQSPKYLFRKEGQNVTLSCEQNLNHDAMYWYRQDPGQGLRLIYYSQIVNDFQKGDIAEGYSVSREKKESFPLTVTSAQKNPTAFYLCASSSALSNNEQFFGPGTRLTVL.

Concerning this clone itself: A junction boundary mismatches the germline segment, possibly from a read error. The V and J genes are TRBV6-1 and TRBJ1-3; D may be TRBD1 (6 bases). The CDR3 runs to 15 residues. Germline V gene data show CDR1 as MNHNS and CDR2 as SASEGT. CDR3 in DNA: TGTGCCAGCAGGGAAGGGTGGGGGGCTAGAAACACCATATATTTT. It specifies CASREGWGARNTIYF.

The chain uses TRBV5-1 and TRBJ1-5; D is undetermined. Germline loops: CDR1 SGHRS, CDR2 YFSETQ. The CDR3 covers 15 residues. V lost 3 bases to trimming and J lost 0 bases, with 10 bases between them. CDR3 bases: TGCGCCAGCAGCTCGGACGGTGATAGCAATCAGCCCCAGCATTTT. Amino acids: CASSSDGDSNQPQHF.

The rearrangement links TRBV2 to TRBJ1-1; D call uncertain. From germline, CDR1 is SNHLY and CDR2 FYNNEI. Trimming removed 6 bases at V and 4 bases at J, with 12 bases between. This CDR3 is 13 amino acids long. The CDR3 reads CASRPVGVTEAFF. CDR3 coding DNA: TGTGCCAGCAGGCCCGTGGGTGTCACTGAAGCTTTCTTT.

This chain links TRBV3-1 (or the pseudogene TRBV3-2) with TRBJ2-7; possibly TRBD1 for D (6 bases). The CDR3 runs to 14 residues. Trimming removed 6 bases from V and 0 bases from J, with 12 bases in between. Germline CDR1 reads LGHDT; CDR2 reads YNNKEL (reference sequence). The CDR3 here is CASSFRGSSYEQYF. CDR3 sequence (DNA): TGTGCCAGCAGTTTCAGGGGAAGCTCCTACGAGCAGTACTTC.

This rearrangement joins TRBV7-9 to TRBJ1-5, with a possible D match to TRBD1 (6 bases). This CDR3 is built from 14 residues. Germline CDR1 is SEHNR and CDR2 is FQNEAQ (reference sequence). With 2 bases removed from V and 5 bases from J, the gap between germline ends came to 10 bases. The CDR3 reads CASSLMGADQPQHF. The CDR3 region has the DNA TGTGCCAGCAGCTTAATGGGGGCAGATCAGCCCCAGCATTTT.

In its sample, this clone was seen once. The chain employs TRBV4-1 and TRBJ1-3; 9 positions match TRBD1. Per germline, CDR1 MGHRA and CDR2 YSYEKL. The CDR3 is 16 amino acids. Losses at the gene ends were 6 bases for V and 0 bases for J; bases not matched to a gene: 6. CDR3 region: CASRPDRGASGNTIYF. The CDR3 DNA sequence: TGCGCCAGCAGACCGGACAGGGGCGCCTCTGGAAACACCATATATTTT.